The entry below describes one T cell receptor (beta chain). This entry comes from a study of T-cell reconstitution after alpha-beta-depleted transplantation in children. The CDR3 runs 17 residues. The V segment lost 5 bases and the J segment 0 bases; nucleotides outside the gene matches: 5. This sample's TCRbeta library carried unique molecular identifier barcodes. TCRdb called the PCR reads again in MiXCR, with one record for every CDR3 protein. The sample records roughly 500,000 distinct CDR3 sequences, around 20% being singletons. Sequencing was performed on PBMCs from the stem cell graft donor, taken from the stem cell graft. The sequence derives from a human donor who donated a stem cell graft to a child with acute lymphoblastic leukemia. The V call is TRBV12-3 or TRBV12-4, the J call TRBJ2-1, with 12 bases aligning to TRBD2. CDR3 residues: CASSRTSGVGSYNEQFF. The CDR3, as DNA: TGTGCCAGCAGTCGGACTAGCGGGGTTGGCTCCTACAATGAGCAGTTCTTC.